A selection of T cell receptor beta chains follows, all from one sample in a study of long-term antiretroviral therapy in people with HIV. TCRdb's copy holds only in-frame clones and misses some; the assay was immunoSEQ multiplex PCR. This sample carries fewer than 55,000 clones, roughly 96% of them seen once, and the ten largest clones take 2.5% to 3.5%. Source: unsorted PBMCs, taken 3.7 years after starting antiretroviral therapy. These receptor sequences come from a woman between 50 and 59 years old with HIV. Each CDR3 is given with its conserved first and last residue. Each record gives: V gene, D gene, J gene, clone size, CDR3 protein, CDR3 DNA. A D gene is named only where the DNA matches it firmly. Expanded clones get a size class; other rows say once, few or many, or leave the size out.

>TRBV30|-|TRBJ1-3|once
CAWSYETRVRGNTIYF
TGTGCCTGGAGTTACGAAACTAGAGTCAGGGGAAACACCATATATTTT
>TRBV5-8|TRBD1|TRBJ1-5|-
CASSSIGGAGQPQHF
TGTGCCAGCAGCTCGATAGGGGGCGCTGGACAGCCCCAGCATTTT
>TRBV5-1|-|TRBJ1-5|-
CASSPGGQSNQPQHF
TGCGCCAGCAGCCCCGGAGGACAGAGCAATCAGCCCCAGCATTTT
>TRBV14|TRBD2|TRBJ2-5|-
CASSQVGGERETQYF
TGTGCCAGCAGCCAAGTTGGGGGGGAACGAGAGACCCAGTACTTC
>TRBV4-1|-|TRBJ1-6|-
CASSPVGGGLNSPLHF
TGCGCCAGCAGCCCAGTGGGTGGGGGTTTGAATTCACCCCTCCACTTT
>TRBV10-1|TRBD1|TRBJ1-1|-
CASSGRPGQGRDTEAFF
TGCGCCAGCAGTGGACGTCCGGGACAGGGGAGAGACACTGAAGCTTTCTTT
>TRBV6-4|-|TRBJ1-2|once
CASSDSPSAGLYGYTF
TGTGCCAGCAGTGACTCGCCCTCCGCAGGGTTGTATGGCTACACCTTC
>TRBV19|TRBD1|TRBJ1-5|-
CASSSDREFGNQPQHF
TGTGCCAGTAGTAGTGACAGGGAATTCGGCAATCAGCCCCAGCATTTT
>TRBV5-5|TRBD1|TRBJ2-5|-
CASSPGQMVETQYF
TGTGCCAGCAGCCCGGGACAGATGGTGGAGACCCAGTACTTC
>TRBV4-1|-|TRBJ1-3|-
CASRDSSHSGNTIYF
TGCGCCAGCAGGGACAGTTCCCACTCTGGAAACACCATATATTTT
>TRBV7-2|-|TRBJ2-7|-
CASSPRDFKGNEQYF
TGTGCCAGCAGCCCCCGGGACTTTAAAGGGAACGAGCAGTACTTC
>TRBV13|TRBD1|TRBJ1-4|-
CASRRGGTGEDEKLFF
TGTGCCAGCAGGAGGGGAGGCACAGGGGAAGACGAAAAACTGTTTTTT
>TRBV5-1|-|TRBJ1-6|once
CASSVGGGPNSPLHF
TGCGCCAGCAGCGTTGGAGGGGGGCCAAATTCACCCCTCCACTTT
>TRBV7-2|-|TRBJ1-2|-
CASSLGTGGDGYTF
TGTGCCAGCAGCTTGGGTACGGGGGGCGATGGCTACACCTTC
>TRBV19|TRBD2|TRBJ2-3|-
CASSTLAGSTDTQYF
TGTGCCAGTAGTACCCTAGCGGGAAGCACAGATACGCAGTATTTT
>TRBV7-3|-|TRBJ2-7|-
CASSSPISAPPYEQYF
TGTGCCAGCAGCTCCCCCATTTCTGCTCCTCCCTACGAGCAGTACTTC
>TRBV18|-|TRBJ2-6|-
CASSPQEIPNVLTF
TGTGCCAGCTCACCGCAAGAAATCCCCAACGTCCTGACTTTC
>TRBV18|-|TRBJ1-2|-
CASSPRQTRGDGNYGYTF
TGTGCCAGCTCACCACGACAGACCCGCGGGGACGGAAACTATGGCTACACCTTC
>TRBV5-1|TRBD1|TRBJ1-4|-
CASSQDRGGNEKLFF
TGCGCCAGCAGCCAGGACAGGGGCGGTAATGAAAAACTGTTTTTT
>TRBV21-1|-|TRBJ2-6|-
CASRGGPGANVLTF
TGTGCCAGTAGAGGGGGGCCTGGGGCCAACGTCCTGACTTTC
>TRBV5-1|-|TRBJ2-1|once
CASSLASYNEQFF
TGCGCCAGCAGCTTGGCCTCCTACAATGAGCAGTTCTTC
>TRBV19|TRBD1|TRBJ2-7|-
CASSTWTGSYEQYF
TGTGCCAGTAGTACCTGGACAGGGAGCTACGAGCAGTACTTC
>TRBV30|-|TRBJ2-1|-
CAWSMSAARGYNEQFF
TGTGCCTGGTCCATGAGCGCAGCGAGAGGTTACAATGAGCAGTTCTTC
>TRBV15|-|TRBJ2-7|few
CATRQRPLGSYEQYF
TGTGCCACCAGACAGCGGCCTCTAGGCTCCTACGAGCAGTACTTC
>TRBV6-6|-|TRBJ1-5|-
CASSPGNQPQHF
TGTGCCAGCAGTCCAGGGAATCAGCCCCAGCATTTT
>TRBV4-1|-|TRBJ2-7|-
CASSQGEGSPYEQYF
TGCGCCAGCAGCCAAGGTGAGGGGTCCCCCTACGAGCAGTACTTC
>TRBV5-6|-|TRBJ1-1|-
CASSLGLLNTEAFF
TGTGCCAGCAGCTTGGGACTCCTGAACACTGAAGCTTTCTTT
>TRBV5-4|-|TRBJ1-1|-
CASSSVGNTEAFF
TGTGCCAGCAGTTCTGTTGGGAACACTGAAGCTTTCTTT
>TRBV29-1|-|TRBJ1-1|-
CSVGDQNTEAFF
TGCAGCGTGGGAGATCAGAACACTGAAGCTTTCTTT
>TRBV9|TRBD1|TRBJ1-2|-
CASSVATGDNYGYTF
TGTGCCAGCAGCGTAGCGACAGGGGATAACTATGGCTACACCTTC
>TRBV5-1|-|TRBJ2-5|-
CASSSGSETQYF
TGCGCCAGCAGCTCAGGGTCAGAGACCCAGTACTTC
>TRBV15|-|TRBJ1-1|once
CATSARDGNTEAFF
TGTGCCACCAGCGCCCGGGACGGCAACACTGAAGCTTTCTTT